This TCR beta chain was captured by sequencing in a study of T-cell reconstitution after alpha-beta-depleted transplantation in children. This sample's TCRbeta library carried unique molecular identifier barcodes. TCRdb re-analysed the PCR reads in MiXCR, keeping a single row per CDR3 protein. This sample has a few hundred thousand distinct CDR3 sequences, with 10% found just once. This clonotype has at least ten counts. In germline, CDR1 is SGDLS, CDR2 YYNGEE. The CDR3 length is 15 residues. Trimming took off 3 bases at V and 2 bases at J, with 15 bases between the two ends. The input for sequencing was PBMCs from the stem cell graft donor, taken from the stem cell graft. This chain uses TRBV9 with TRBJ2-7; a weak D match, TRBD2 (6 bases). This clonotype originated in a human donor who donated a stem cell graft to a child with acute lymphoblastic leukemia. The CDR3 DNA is TGTGCCAGCAGCGCAGGACCTGCGGGGACCTACGAGCAGTACTTC. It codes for CASSAGPAGTYEQYF.